Sequencing of this T cell receptor beta chain was carried out in a study of beta chain features in type 1 diabetes. Expressed TCRB transcripts were sequenced after all isolated RNA was converted to cDNA. TCRdb's table, derived via immunoSEQ multiplex PCR, lists solely in-frame clones and lacks some. This sample has 200,000 to 250,000 clones; approximately 10% occur once, and the top ten carry 1% to 1.5%. The CDR3 totals 17 residues. Losses at the gene ends were 1 base for V and 5 bases for J; bases not matched to a gene: 4. Germline V gene data show CDR1 as SGDLS and CDR2 as YYNGEE. Sequencing input: central memory CD4+ T cells from blood. The chain links TRBV9 to TRBJ2-2; 14 bases align to TRBD2. The receptor comes from a man younger than 30 in good health. CDR3 nucleotide sequence: TGTGCCAGCAGCGTACGGGGACTAGCGGGAGTTACCGGGGAGCTGTTTTTT. Encoded protein: CASSVRGLAGVTGELFF.